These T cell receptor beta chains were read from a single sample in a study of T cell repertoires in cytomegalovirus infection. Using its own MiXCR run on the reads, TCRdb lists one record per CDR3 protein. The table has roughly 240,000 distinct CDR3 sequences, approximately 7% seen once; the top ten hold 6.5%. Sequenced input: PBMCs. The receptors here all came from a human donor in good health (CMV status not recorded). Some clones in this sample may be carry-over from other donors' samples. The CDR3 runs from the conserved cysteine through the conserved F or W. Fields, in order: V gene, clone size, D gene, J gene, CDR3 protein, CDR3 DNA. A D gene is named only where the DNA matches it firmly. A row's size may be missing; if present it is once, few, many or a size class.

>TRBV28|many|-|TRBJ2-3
CASIPQAQGHTDTQYF
TGTGCCAGCATCCCCCAGGCACAGGGCCACACAGATACGCAGTATTTT
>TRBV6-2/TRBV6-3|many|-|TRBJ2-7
CASSYPGLYEQYF
TGTGCCAGCAGTTACCCGGGACTCTACGAGCAGTACTTC
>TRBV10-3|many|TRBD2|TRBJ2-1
CATSGGGRYNEQFF
TGTGCCACGTCGGGCGGGGGGCGTTACAATGAGCAGTTCTTC
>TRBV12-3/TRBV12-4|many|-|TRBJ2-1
CASAAYNEQFF
TGTGCCAGCGCGGCGTACAATGAGCAGTTCTTC
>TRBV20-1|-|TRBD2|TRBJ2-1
CSAREPGLAANEQFF
TGCAGTGCTAGGGAACCGGGACTAGCTGCCAATGAGCAGTTCTTC
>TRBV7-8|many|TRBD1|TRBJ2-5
CASSQYRGPFGETQYF
TGTGCCAGCAGCCAGTACAGGGGGCCCTTTGGGGAGACCCAGTACTTC
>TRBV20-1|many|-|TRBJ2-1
CSARDLYGLGGEQFF
TGCAGTGCTAGAGATCTCTATGGGCTCGGTGGTGAGCAGTTCTTC
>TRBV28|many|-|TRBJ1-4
CASSLFGGRTANEKLFF
TGTGCCAGCAGTTTATTCGGGGGAAGGACAGCTAATGAAAAACTGTTTTTT
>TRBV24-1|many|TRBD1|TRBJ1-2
CATPRGPTRGYTF
TGTGCCACCCCCAGGGGGCCAACGCGTGGCTACACCTTC
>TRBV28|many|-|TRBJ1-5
CASSFHGTSQPQHF
TGTGCCAGCAGTTTCCACGGGACATCACAGCCCCAGCATTTT
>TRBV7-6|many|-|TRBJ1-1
CASSLGPRGARTEAFF
TGTGCCAGCAGCTTAGGGCCGCGGGGGGCGAGGACTGAAGCTTTCTTT
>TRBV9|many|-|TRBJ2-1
CASSVEAEEQFF
TGTGCCAGCAGCGTAGAGGCCGAAGAGCAGTTCTTC
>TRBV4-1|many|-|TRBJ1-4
CASSQDEGSDEKLFF
TGCGCCAGCAGCCAAGATGAGGGGAGTGATGAAAAACTGTTTTTT
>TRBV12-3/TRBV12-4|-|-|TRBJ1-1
CASSFNPGGYMNTEAFF
TGTGCCAGCAGTTTTAACCCTGGGGGATACATGAACACTGAAGCTTTCTTT
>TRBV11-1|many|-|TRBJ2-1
CASLLRGGERWFF
TGTGCCAGCCTCCTCCGAGGGGGGGAGAGATGGTTCTTC
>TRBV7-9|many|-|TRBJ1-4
CASSLVSLATNEKLFF
TGTGCCAGCAGCTTAGTGTCCTTGGCAACTAATGAAAAACTGTTTTTT
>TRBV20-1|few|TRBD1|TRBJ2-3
CSARVAGGAGTDTQYF
TGCAGTGCTAGAGTAGCAGGGGGCGCTGGGACAGATACGCAGTATTTT
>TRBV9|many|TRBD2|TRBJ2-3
CASSSIPRTSGLSTDTQYF
TGTGCCAGCAGCTCAATCCCCCGGACTAGCGGGCTAAGCACAGATACGCAGTATTTT
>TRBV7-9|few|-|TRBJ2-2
CASSFFGGNQPGELFF
TGTGCCAGCAGTTTTTTCGGGGGCAACCAGCCCGGGGAGCTGTTTTTT
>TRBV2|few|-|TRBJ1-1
CASSNMGFNTEAFF
TGTGCCAGCAGTAACATGGGTTTTAACACTGAAGCTTTCTTT
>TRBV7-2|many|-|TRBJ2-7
CASSLRRGGSSYEQYF
TGTGCCAGCAGCTTACGTCGTGGGGGGTCCTCCTACGAGCAGTACTTC
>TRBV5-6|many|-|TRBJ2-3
CASSLLTGEGDTQYF
TGTGCCAGCAGCTTGTTGACAGGGGAGGGAGATACGCAGTATTTT
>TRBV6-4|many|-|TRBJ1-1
CASSRAPGGREAFF
TGTGCCAGCAGCCGTGCCCCAGGCGGACGGGAAGCTTTCTTT
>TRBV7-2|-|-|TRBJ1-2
CAGSPQGYGYTF
TGTGCCGGCAGCCCCCAGGGGTATGGCTACACCTTC
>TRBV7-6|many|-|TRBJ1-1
CASSLASQGMAGSTEAFF
TGTGCCAGCAGCTTAGCAAGCCAGGGAATGGCAGGGTCCACTGAAGCTTTCTTT
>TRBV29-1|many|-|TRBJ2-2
CSASEGAGTGELFF
TGCAGCGCCTCGGAAGGGGCGGGCACCGGGGAGCTGTTTTTT
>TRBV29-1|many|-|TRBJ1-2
CSFQARDSYGYTF
TGCAGCTTCCAGGCCCGGGACTCCTATGGCTACACCTTC
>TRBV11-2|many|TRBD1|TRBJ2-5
CASSLEQGVTQYF
TGTGCCAGCAGCTTAGAACAGGGGGTGACCCAGTACTTC
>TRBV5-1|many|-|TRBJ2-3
CASRGEGASDTQYF
TGCGCCAGCAGGGGTGAAGGGGCGAGCGATACGCAGTATTTT
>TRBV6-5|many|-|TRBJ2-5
CASTLPGTETQYF
TGTGCCAGCACCCTTCCAGGGACAGAGACCCAGTACTTC
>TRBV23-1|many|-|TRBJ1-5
CASSHSARGNQPQHF
TGCGCCAGCAGTCATTCCGCCAGGGGCAATCAGCCCCAGCATTTT
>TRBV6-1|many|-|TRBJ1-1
CASSRMQNTEAFF
TGTGCCAGCAGTCGGATGCAGAACACTGAAGCTTTCTTT
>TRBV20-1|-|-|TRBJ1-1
CSARDPGGKTTEAFF
TGCAGTGCTAGAGATCCCGGGGGAAAGACGACTGAAGCTTTCTTT
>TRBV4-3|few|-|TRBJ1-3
CASSQDQFGNTIYF
TGCGCCAGCAGCCAGGACCAATTCGGAAACACCATATATTTT
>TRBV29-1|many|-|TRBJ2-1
CSARRTGDNYNEQFF
TGCAGCGCCCGACGAACAGGAGATAACTACAATGAGCAGTTCTTC
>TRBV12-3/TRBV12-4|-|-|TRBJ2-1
CATQRVYEQFF
TGTGCCACCCAGAGGGTCTATGAGCAGTTCTTC
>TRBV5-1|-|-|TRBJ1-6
CASRPGASSSPLHF
TGCGCCAGCAGACCCGGGGCATCATCTTCACCCCTCCACTTT
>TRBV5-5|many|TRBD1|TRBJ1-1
CASSLDRAYTEAFF
TGTGCCAGCAGCCTGGACAGGGCGTACACTGAAGCTTTCTTT
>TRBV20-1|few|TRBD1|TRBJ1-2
CSAPRRGHGYTF
TGCAGTGCCCCGCGCAGGGGGCATGGCTACACCTTC
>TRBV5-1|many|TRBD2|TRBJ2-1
CASSLSGDHNEQFF
TGCGCCAGCAGCTTGAGCGGGGATCACAATGAGCAGTTCTTC
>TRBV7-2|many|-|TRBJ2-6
CASSPGTGWGSGANVLTF
TGTGCCAGCAGCCCCGGAACAGGTTGGGGGAGTGGGGCCAACGTCCTGACTTTC
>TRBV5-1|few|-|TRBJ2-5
CASSLTGRETQYF
TGCGCCAGCAGCCTAACAGGGAGAGAGACCCAGTACTTC
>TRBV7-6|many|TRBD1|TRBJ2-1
CASSKNRGHIDNEQFF
TGTGCCAGCAGCAAAAACAGGGGGCACATCGACAATGAGCAGTTCTTC